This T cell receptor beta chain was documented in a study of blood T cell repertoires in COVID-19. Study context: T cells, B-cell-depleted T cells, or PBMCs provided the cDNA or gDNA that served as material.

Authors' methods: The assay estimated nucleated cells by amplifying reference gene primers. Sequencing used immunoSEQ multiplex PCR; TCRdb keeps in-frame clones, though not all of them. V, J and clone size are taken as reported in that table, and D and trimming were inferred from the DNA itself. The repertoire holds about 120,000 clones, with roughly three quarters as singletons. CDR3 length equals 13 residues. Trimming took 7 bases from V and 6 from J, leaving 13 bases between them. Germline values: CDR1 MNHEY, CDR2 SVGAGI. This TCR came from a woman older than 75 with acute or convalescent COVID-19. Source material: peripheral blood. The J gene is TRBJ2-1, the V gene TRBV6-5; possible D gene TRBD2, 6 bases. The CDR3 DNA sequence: TGTGCCAGCATCGGGCGGGACTCCAATGAGCAGTTCTTC. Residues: CASIGRDSNEQFF.